A selection of T cell receptor beta chains follows, all from one sample in a study of early T cells in non-severe SARS-CoV-2 infection. TCRdb re-analysed the 5' RACE reads in MiXCR, keeping a single row per CDR3 protein. The repertoire holds 35,000 to 50,000 distinct CDR3 sequences, with roughly 6% as singletons. Sequencing was done on a sample of whole blood. The receptors originated from an adult who was a healthcare worker with PCR-confirmed SARS-CoV-2 infection or an uninfected control (not recorded which). CDR3s include the opening cysteine and the closing phenylalanine or tryptophan. D genes are given only for firm matches. Size values are once, few and many counts, or a class for expanded clones, and some rows have none.

>TRBJ2-3|-|-|TRBV27
CASTTYGLSTDTQYF
TGTGCCAGCACCACTTATGGACTTTCCACAGATACGCAGTATTTT
>TRBJ1-1|few|-|TRBV11-2
CASSHPRGGTEAFF
TGTGCCAGCAGCCACCCACGGGGGGGCACTGAAGCTTTCTTT
>TRBJ1-1|many|-|TRBV11-1
CASSPRVMNTEAFF
TGTGCCAGCAGCCCGAGGGTGATGAACACTGAAGCTTTCTTT
>TRBJ1-1|many|-|TRBV5-4
CASSVRDVSEAFF
TGTGCCAGCAGCGTCCGGGACGTATCTGAAGCTTTCTTT
>TRBJ2-5|many|-|TRBV12-3/TRBV12-4
CASSPAGDQETQYF
TGTGCCAGCAGCCCCGCCGGGGACCAAGAGACCCAGTACTTC
>TRBJ1-2|many|-|TRBV11-2
CASSSGRGHGYTF
TGTGCCAGCAGCTCCGGACGAGGGCATGGCTACACCTTC
>TRBJ2-7|many|-|TRBV28
CASSSPGHGGYEQYF
TGTGCCAGCAGTAGCCCGGGACACGGCGGCTACGAGCAGTACTTC
>TRBJ1-6|many|-|TRBV5-4
CASSLASGAESPLHF
TGTGCCAGCAGCTTGGCCTCAGGGGCGGAATCACCCCTCCACTTT
>TRBJ2-7|few|-|TRBV5-1
CASSYNFGEQYF
TGCGCCAGCAGCTACAATTTCGGCGAGCAGTACTTC
>TRBJ2-1|few|-|TRBV3-1
CASSASGRSSYNEQFF
TGTGCCAGCAGCGCATCAGGGCGGAGCTCCTACAATGAGCAGTTCTTC
>TRBJ1-1|-|-|TRBV7-3
CASSSSRDTEAFF
TGTGCCAGCAGCTCTTCGCGAGATACTGAAGCTTTCTTT
>TRBJ1-5|-|-|TRBV5-5
CASSEGEGSNQPQHF
TGTGCCAGCAGCGAGGGTGAAGGGAGCAATCAGCCCCAGCATTTT
>TRBJ1-1|many|-|TRBV6-5
CASANRGDFLNTEAFF
TGTGCCAGCGCCAACCGGGGGGACTTCCTGAACACTGAAGCTTTCTTT
>TRBJ2-1|many|-|TRBV10-1
CASSGGSRYNEQFF
TGCGCCAGCAGCGGAGGGTCCCGTTACAATGAGCAGTTCTTC
>TRBJ1-1|many|-|TRBV18
CASSPQPDRRYTEAFF
TGTGCCAGCTCACCCCAACCCGACAGGAGGTACACTGAAGCTTTCTTT
>TRBJ2-2|many|-|TRBV12-3/TRBV12-4
CASSLTGGTGELFF
TGTGCCAGCAGTTTAACCGGTGGGACCGGGGAGCTGTTTTTT
>TRBJ1-2|many|TRBD1|TRBV20-1
CSARRDSLYGYTF
TGCAGTGCCAGACGGGACAGCTTATATGGCTACACCTTC
>TRBJ1-6|-|TRBD1|TRBV5-4
CASSSNRGRNSPLHF
TGTGCCAGCAGCTCTAACAGGGGGAGGAATTCACCCCTCCACTTT
>TRBJ1-1|few|-|TRBV7-9
CASSLIDGLNTEAFF
TGTGCCAGCAGCTTAATCGACGGCCTGAACACTGAAGCTTTCTTT
>TRBJ2-6|many|TRBD2|TRBV11-2
CASSQGGGTLKYGANVLTF
TGTGCCAGCAGCCAGGGCGGGGGGACCCTCAAGTATGGGGCCAACGTCCTGACTTTC
>TRBJ2-1|-|-|TRBV2
CASSEEVAGQFF
TGTGCCAGCAGTGAAGAGGTTGCCGGGCAGTTCTTC
>TRBJ2-1|many|-|TRBV12-2
CASRLHGRGRFNEQFF
TGTGCAAGTCGCTTGCATGGGAGGGGGCGATTCAATGAGCAGTTCTTC
>TRBJ2-7|-|-|TRBV20-1
CSARATISYEQYF
TGCAGTGCTAGAGCAACTATCTCCTACGAGCAGTACTTC
>TRBJ2-3|many|TRBD2|TRBV20-1
CSALRASGGSTDTQYF
TGCAGTGCTCTGAGGGCTAGCGGGGGGAGCACAGATACGCAGTATTTT
>TRBJ2-7|-|-|TRBV11-2
CASSFSGQSEQYF
TGTGCCAGCAGCTTCTCCGGCCAAAGCGAGCAGTACTTC
>TRBJ1-2|many|-|TRBV6-1
CASSEVGRAYGYTF
TGTGCCAGCAGTGAAGTAGGCAGGGCCTATGGCTACACCTTC
>TRBJ2-7|few|-|TRBV25-1
CASSEAGYEQYF
TGTGCCAGCAGTGAAGCGGGCTACGAGCAGTACTTC
>TRBJ1-4|many|-|TRBV10-3
CAMGPGGTEKLFF
TGTGCCATGGGACCCGGGGGTACTGAAAAACTGTTTTTT
>TRBJ2-5|many|-|TRBV30
CASEGFSDLETQYF
TGTGCCTCGGAAGGCTTTAGCGACCTAGAGACCCAGTACTTC
>TRBJ2-2|many|TRBD2|TRBV6-5
CASSYRGSGRTNTGELFF
TGTGCCAGCAGTTACCGAGGCAGCGGGAGGACGAACACCGGGGAGCTGTTTTTT
>TRBJ2-7|-|-|TRBV20-1
CSATRQDSFSYEQYF
TGCAGTGCTACGAGACAGGATTCCTTCTCCTACGAGCAGTACTTC
>TRBJ2-7|many|-|TRBV23-1
CASSQGHTGRHEQYF
TGCGCCAGCAGTCAAGGCCATACGGGTAGGCACGAGCAGTACTTC
>TRBJ2-7|many|TRBD1|TRBV5-1
CASSGGQGDYYEQYF
TGCGCCAGCAGCGGGGGACAGGGGGACTACTACGAGCAGTACTTC
>TRBJ2-5|many|-|TRBV5-1
CASSGDKSSGETQYF
TGCGCCAGCAGCGGGGACAAGAGTTCTGGGGAGACCCAGTACTTC
>TRBJ2-2|-|-|TRBV6-2/TRBV6-3
CASSPSHTGELFF
TGTGCCAGCAGCCCCAGTCACACCGGGGAGCTGTTTTTT
>TRBJ1-2|many|TRBD1|TRBV29-1
CSVEGQGGSDYGYTF
TGCAGCGTTGAGGGACAGGGCGGGAGTGACTATGGCTACACCTTC
>TRBJ1-2|few|-|TRBV12-3/TRBV12-4
CASSFGETYGYTF
TGTGCCAGCAGTTTCGGGGAGACCTATGGCTACACCTTC
>TRBJ2-2|few|-|TRBV4-2
CASSHPEPRNTGELFF
TGTGCCAGCAGCCATCCGGAACCCAGGAACACCGGGGAGCTGTTTTTT
>TRBJ1-4|-|-|TRBV4-3
CASSQVGIANEKLFF
TGCGCCAGCAGCCAAGTCGGCATAGCGAATGAAAAACTGTTTTTT
>TRBJ1-2|-|-|TRBV29-1
CSGGDGYGYTF
TGCAGCGGAGGAGACGGCTATGGCTACACCTTC
>TRBJ2-3|many|-|TRBV7-8
CASSLGTVRDTQYF
TGTGCCAGCAGCTTGGGGACTGTGCGAGATACGCAGTATTTT
>TRBJ1-5|-|TRBD1|TRBV28
CASSLSYRGNQPQHF
TGTGCCAGCAGTTTATCTTACAGGGGGAACCAGCCCCAGCATTTT
>TRBJ2-1|many|TRBD1|TRBV7-9
CASSKGQGVNEQFF
TGTGCCAGCAGCAAGGGACAGGGGGTCAATGAGCAGTTCTTC
>TRBJ2-1|-|TRBD2|TRBV28
CASSILAGAYNEQFF
TGTGCCAGCAGCATTCTAGCGGGGGCCTACAATGAGCAGTTCTTC
>TRBJ2-2|few|-|TRBV11-2
CASSLVRKNTGELFF
TGTGCCAGCAGCTTAGTCAGAAAGAACACCGGGGAGCTGTTTTTT
>TRBJ2-6|many|-|TRBV19
CATNKGSSGANVLTF
TGTGCCACTAACAAGGGGTCCTCTGGGGCCAACGTCCTGACTTTC